The T cell receptor (beta chain) under discussion was sequenced for a study of T-cell reconstitution after alpha-beta-depleted transplantation in children. V dropped 2 bases and J dropped 5 bases, with 11 bases sitting between them. Germline assignment: CDR1 SGHRS and CDR2 YFSETQ. The CDR3 has 15 amino acids. This sample's TCRbeta library carried unique molecular identifier barcodes. A single record per CDR3 protein comes from TCRdb applying MiXCR to the PCR reads. The sample includes just over 950,000 distinct CDR3 sequences, under 30% of them seen just once. On this clonotype itself: The antigen is undetermined.

Findings and limits, study-wide: Expanded graft clones, several hundred of them, were reportedly the source of alpha-beta T cells about two months after transplant. T-cell numbers and diversity one year post-transplant derived largely from freshly generated T cells. Surviving recipient cells, namely T cells and thymic progenitors, were the source of high day-60 TCRbeta diversity in some patients.

Specimen: PBMCs, mostly from graft donor cells, collected 360 days after TCRalphabeta/CD19-depleted stem cell transplant. The V gene is TRBV5-1, the J gene TRBJ1-6; D perhaps matches TRBD1 (6 bases). The receptor was derived from a boy younger than two who had a stem cell transplant for SCID, so the T cells may come from the graft donor. CDR3 bases: TGCGCCAGCAGCTTTCGGACAGCTAATAATTCACCCCTCCACTTT. This sequence encodes CASSFRTANNSPLHF.